These T cell receptor beta chains were read from a single sample in a study of identical twins. TCRdb re-called the 5' RACE reads through MiXCR, storing one row per CDR3 protein. The table includes roughly 540,000 distinct CDR3 sequences, roughly 21% detected once. These data were also filed under a second study, of T cells expressing NK-cell markers.

The sequenced sample was CD4+ T cells sorted from blood. The receptor source for this set is a woman aged 18-29 years in good health. Each CDR3 is given with its conserved first and last residue. D genes are given only for firm matches. Clone size is stated in some rows and not others, as once, few, many or a class when expanded.

cdr3_length: 16; d_call: -; j_call: TRBJ2-2; v_call: TRBV6-5; clone_size: -; cdr3_nt: TGTGCCAGCAGTTATTCGGACAGAGCGGGCCACGGGGAGCTGTTTTTT; cdr3_aa: CASSYSDRAGHGELFF
cdr3_length: 13; d_call: -; j_call: TRBJ2-3; v_call: TRBV10-3; clone_size: many; cdr3_nt: TGTGCCATCAGTGAGTCGATGAAAGATACGCAGTATTTT; cdr3_aa: CAISESMKDTQYF
cdr3_length: 13; d_call: -; j_call: TRBJ2-7; v_call: TRBV5-5; clone_size: many; cdr3_nt: TGTGCCAGCAGCTTACGGGCCAGCTACGAGCAGTACTTC; cdr3_aa: CASSLRASYEQYF
cdr3_length: 14; d_call: TRBD2; j_call: TRBJ2-3; v_call: TRBV29-1; clone_size: -; cdr3_nt: TGCAGCGACCTACCTAGCGGGAGCACAGATACGCAGTATTTT; cdr3_aa: CSDLPSGSTDTQYF
cdr3_length: 15; d_call: -; j_call: TRBJ2-1; v_call: TRBV7-2; clone_size: -; cdr3_nt: TGTGCCAGCAGCTTATCCTTCGCCTCCTACAATGAGCAGTTCTTC; cdr3_aa: CASSLSFASYNEQFF
cdr3_length: 14; d_call: TRBD2; j_call: TRBJ2-2; v_call: TRBV4-3; clone_size: once; cdr3_nt: TGCGCCAGCAGCCACCCCGGGACTACAGTAGAGCTGTTTTTT; cdr3_aa: CASSHPGTTVELFF
cdr3_length: 12; d_call: -; j_call: TRBJ2-2; v_call: TRBV12-3/TRBV12-4; clone_size: few; cdr3_nt: TGTGCCAGCAGTTTCGGAGGCGGGGAGCTGTTTTTT; cdr3_aa: CASSFGGGELFF
cdr3_length: 13; d_call: -; j_call: TRBJ2-7; v_call: TRBV5-1; clone_size: -; cdr3_nt: TGCGCCAGCAGCTTTATGCCCCCACGCGAGCAGTACTTC; cdr3_aa: CASSFMPPREQYF
cdr3_length: 16; d_call: -; j_call: TRBJ2-3; v_call: TRBV11-3; clone_size: few; cdr3_nt: TGTGCCAGCAGCTTAGGCCGGGGGCTTTACACAGATACGCAGTATTTT; cdr3_aa: CASSLGRGLYTDTQYF
cdr3_length: 15; d_call: -; j_call: TRBJ1-1; v_call: TRBV18; clone_size: -; cdr3_nt: TGTGCCAGCTCAATTGGCCTTGATATGAACACTGAAGCTTTCTTT; cdr3_aa: CASSIGLDMNTEAFF
cdr3_length: 14; d_call: -; j_call: TRBJ2-7; v_call: TRBV3-1; clone_size: few; cdr3_nt: TGTGCCAGCAGCCAAGGCAGGCTAAACTACGAGCAGTACTTC; cdr3_aa: CASSQGRLNYEQYF
cdr3_length: 12; d_call: -; j_call: TRBJ1-1; v_call: TRBV29-1; clone_size: few; cdr3_nt: TGCAGCGTCTCGACGGGGGGCACTGAAGCTTTCTTT; cdr3_aa: CSVSTGGTEAFF
cdr3_length: 14; d_call: TRBD2; j_call: TRBJ2-5; v_call: TRBV6-1; clone_size: -; cdr3_nt: TGTGCCAGCAGGCCAGCGGGGGACGCAGAGACCCAGTACTTC; cdr3_aa: CASRPAGDAETQYF
cdr3_length: 15; d_call: -; j_call: TRBJ2-7; v_call: TRBV5-1; clone_size: few; cdr3_nt: TGCGCCAGCAGCTTGACGGGGAGGAGTCCCTACGAGCAGTACTTC; cdr3_aa: CASSLTGRSPYEQYF
cdr3_length: 13; d_call: -; j_call: TRBJ1-2; v_call: TRBV20-1; clone_size: many; cdr3_nt: TGCAGTGCTAGTTCGGGGGGTAACTATGGCTACACCTTC; cdr3_aa: CSASSGGNYGYTF
cdr3_length: 19; d_call: -; j_call: TRBJ2-7; v_call: TRBV9; clone_size: few; cdr3_nt: TGTGCCAGCAGCGACAACAGAATAGGGTGGGGGGACAGAACCTACGAGCAGTACTTC; cdr3_aa: CASSDNRIGWGDRTYEQYF
cdr3_length: 14; d_call: TRBD1; j_call: TRBJ2-7; v_call: TRBV7-8; clone_size: -; cdr3_nt: TGTGCCAGCAGCTTAACTCGGACAGGGGACGAGCAGTACTTC; cdr3_aa: CASSLTRTGDEQYF
cdr3_length: 16; d_call: -; j_call: TRBJ2-3; v_call: TRBV5-1; clone_size: -; cdr3_nt: TGCGCCAGCAGCCCCTCGAGGTCATCTAGCACAGATACGCAGTATTTT; cdr3_aa: CASSPSRSSSTDTQYF
cdr3_length: 17; d_call: TRBD2; j_call: TRBJ2-1; v_call: TRBV5-5; clone_size: -; cdr3_nt: TGTGCCAGCAGCTTGATGAATAGCGGGGCTTCCTACAATGAGCAGTTCTTC; cdr3_aa: CASSLMNSGASYNEQFF
cdr3_length: 13; d_call: -; j_call: TRBJ1-2; v_call: TRBV7-8; clone_size: -; cdr3_nt: TGTGCCAGCAGCTTTTTAGCTAACTATGGCTACACCTTC; cdr3_aa: CASSFLANYGYTF
cdr3_length: 15; d_call: TRBD2; j_call: TRBJ2-1; v_call: TRBV4-3; clone_size: few; cdr3_nt: TGCGCCAGCAGGACTAGCATGGGGTCCTACAATGAGCAGTTCTTC; cdr3_aa: CASRTSMGSYNEQFF
cdr3_length: 15; d_call: -; j_call: TRBJ2-7; v_call: TRBV10-3; clone_size: -; cdr3_nt: TGTGCCATCAGTGGGAGCGAGCGGACCCCCTACGAGCAGTACTTC; cdr3_aa: CAISGSERTPYEQYF
cdr3_length: 17; d_call: TRBD1; j_call: TRBJ2-1; v_call: TRBV5-1; clone_size: -; cdr3_nt: TGCGCCAGCAGCCCCGGGACAGGGAAGGTGGTGTCCAATGAGCAGTTCTTC; cdr3_aa: CASSPGTGKVVSNEQFF
cdr3_length: 15; d_call: -; j_call: TRBJ2-7; v_call: TRBV7-2; clone_size: -; cdr3_nt: TGTGCCAGCAGCTTCCGGGACCCAACCCTCTACGAGCAGTACTTC; cdr3_aa: CASSFRDPTLYEQYF
cdr3_length: 14; d_call: -; j_call: TRBJ2-3; v_call: TRBV5-1; clone_size: few; cdr3_nt: TGCGCCAGCAGCAAAGGACAAGGGGCAGATACGCAGTATTTT; cdr3_aa: CASSKGQGADTQYF
cdr3_length: 12; d_call: TRBD2; j_call: TRBJ2-7; v_call: TRBV29-1; clone_size: few; cdr3_nt: TGCAGCGCTAGCGGCTCTATTTACGAGCAGTACTTC; cdr3_aa: CSASGSIYEQYF
cdr3_length: 16; d_call: TRBD2; j_call: TRBJ2-5; v_call: TRBV12-3/TRBV12-4; clone_size: few; cdr3_nt: TGTGCCAGCAGTTTACGCCTGACTAGCGGGGGCGAGACCCAGTACTTC; cdr3_aa: CASSLRLTSGGETQYF
cdr3_length: 13; d_call: -; j_call: TRBJ1-1; v_call: TRBV19; clone_size: -; cdr3_nt: TGTGCCAGTAGTCCACCTGGACAATCTGAAGCTTTCTTT; cdr3_aa: CASSPPGQSEAFF
cdr3_length: 14; d_call: -; j_call: TRBJ1-1; v_call: TRBV5-1; clone_size: few; cdr3_nt: TGCGCCAGCAGCTCCCAGGGGTCGGACACTGAAGCTTTCTTT; cdr3_aa: CASSSQGSDTEAFF
cdr3_length: 14; d_call: TRBD1; j_call: TRBJ2-2; v_call: TRBV11-2; clone_size: -; cdr3_nt: TGTGCCAGCAGCTGGACAGGGACCGCCGGGGAGCTGTTTTTT; cdr3_aa: CASSWTGTAGELFF
cdr3_length: 14; d_call: -; j_call: TRBJ1-1; v_call: TRBV5-1; clone_size: -; cdr3_nt: TGCGCCAGCAGCTTGGCGGCACCGAACACTGAAGCTTTCTTT; cdr3_aa: CASSLAAPNTEAFF
cdr3_length: 12; d_call: -; j_call: TRBJ1-1; v_call: TRBV20-1; clone_size: few; cdr3_nt: TGCAGTCAGAGTCGGGGTTCTACTGAAGCTTTCTTT; cdr3_aa: CSQSRGSTEAFF
cdr3_length: 10; d_call: -; j_call: TRBJ2-1; v_call: TRBV20-1; clone_size: few; cdr3_nt: TGCAGTGCTAAGGTTGATGAGCAGTTCTTC; cdr3_aa: CSAKVDEQFF
cdr3_length: 13; d_call: -; j_call: TRBJ2-7; v_call: TRBV6-1; clone_size: few; cdr3_nt: TGTGCCAGCAGTGTAGGTGAAACCTACGAGCAGTACTTC; cdr3_aa: CASSVGETYEQYF
cdr3_length: 15; d_call: -; j_call: TRBJ2-6; v_call: TRBV12-3/TRBV12-4; clone_size: many; cdr3_nt: TGTGCCAGCAGTATCGTCCCAGCTGGGGCCAACGTCCTGACTTTC; cdr3_aa: CASSIVPAGANVLTF
cdr3_length: 12; d_call: -; j_call: TRBJ2-3; v_call: TRBV20-1; clone_size: many; cdr3_nt: TGCAGTGCTAGCGGGTCCACAGATACGCAGTATTTT; cdr3_aa: CSASGSTDTQYF
cdr3_length: 16; d_call: TRBD1; j_call: TRBJ2-3; v_call: TRBV5-6; clone_size: -; cdr3_nt: TGTGCCAGCAGCCTCCGGGACAGGGGGCGCTCAGATACGCAGTATTTT; cdr3_aa: CASSLRDRGRSDTQYF
cdr3_length: 14; d_call: -; j_call: TRBJ2-1; v_call: TRBV20-1; clone_size: -; cdr3_nt: TGCAGTGCTTCGCCCGCTCCCTCCTACAATGAGCAGTTCTTC; cdr3_aa: CSASPAPSYNEQFF
cdr3_length: 12; d_call: -; j_call: TRBJ2-1; v_call: TRBV20-1; clone_size: -; cdr3_nt: TGCAGTGGCTTATTACGTGTCAATGAGCAGTTCTTC; cdr3_aa: CSGLLRVNEQFF
cdr3_length: 13; d_call: -; j_call: TRBJ1-2; v_call: TRBV5-1; clone_size: few; cdr3_nt: TGCGCCAGCAGCTCCCGGCCAGGGGACGGCTACACCTTC; cdr3_aa: CASSSRPGDGYTF
cdr3_length: 15; d_call: -; j_call: TRBJ1-2; v_call: TRBV12-3/TRBV12-4; clone_size: many; cdr3_nt: TGTGCCAGCAGTTCCGACTGGGGGTACGGATATGGCTACACCTTC; cdr3_aa: CASSSDWGYGYGYTF
cdr3_length: 20; d_call: TRBD2; j_call: TRBJ2-1; v_call: TRBV11-1; clone_size: -; cdr3_nt: TGTGCCAGCAGCTTCATTCTCCCCCCTCCGGGAGGGAGCTCCTACAATGAGCAGTTCTTC; cdr3_aa: CASSFILPPPGGSSYNEQFF
cdr3_length: 15; d_call: -; j_call: TRBJ2-2; v_call: TRBV10-3; clone_size: few; cdr3_nt: TGTGCCATCAGGGGGACGGTCAAGAACACCGGGGAGCTGTTTTTT; cdr3_aa: CAIRGTVKNTGELFF
cdr3_length: 14; d_call: -; j_call: TRBJ2-7; v_call: TRBV20-1; clone_size: -; cdr3_nt: TGCAGTGCTAGCCGGGGTGGTGGTTCGGGAGAGCAGTACTTC; cdr3_aa: CSASRGGGSGEQYF
cdr3_length: 16; d_call: TRBD2; j_call: TRBJ2-1; v_call: TRBV7-3; clone_size: -; cdr3_nt: TGTGCCAGCAGCTTAACGGGTAGCGGGGGCTACAATGAGCAGTTCTTC; cdr3_aa: CASSLTGSGGYNEQFF
cdr3_length: 16; d_call: TRBD2; j_call: TRBJ2-7; v_call: TRBV5-6; clone_size: -; cdr3_nt: TGTGCCAGCAGCTGGGGACTAGCGGGCGCCCGAGGCGAGCAGTACTTC; cdr3_aa: CASSWGLAGARGEQYF
cdr3_length: 14; d_call: TRBD2; j_call: TRBJ2-7; v_call: TRBV7-2; clone_size: few; cdr3_nt: TGTGCCAGCAGCGTTAGCGGGAGTTGGGGGGAGCAGTACTTC; cdr3_aa: CASSVSGSWGEQYF
cdr3_length: 15; d_call: TRBD2; j_call: TRBJ2-1; v_call: TRBV2; clone_size: -; cdr3_nt: TGTGCCAGCACCCTGACTAGCGGGGGCTACAATGAGCAGTTCTTC; cdr3_aa: CASTLTSGGYNEQFF
cdr3_length: 16; d_call: -; j_call: TRBJ2-1; v_call: TRBV27; clone_size: few; cdr3_nt: TGTGCCAGCACCTTAGAACTGTCTACACCATTAAATGAGCAGTTCTTC; cdr3_aa: CASTLELSTPLNEQFF
cdr3_length: 16; d_call: -; j_call: TRBJ1-1; v_call: TRBV11-3; clone_size: -; cdr3_nt: TGTGCCAGCAGCTTATTCGGAGCTACAAGGGGGACTGAAGCTTTCTTT; cdr3_aa: CASSLFGATRGTEAFF